Below are 30 T cell receptor beta chains sequenced from a single sample in a study of vaccination effects on CD4 cells after COVID-19. The antigens these receptors bind are not known. TCRdb keeps only in-frame clones here, not all; method: immunoSEQ multiplex PCR. The top ten hold approximately 2% of the sample, which has 65,000 to 90,000 clones, 65% to 80% seen once. Following a 10-day culture, CD4+ T cells were purified. Two doses of either BNT162b2 or mRNA-1273 were given to each participant. The sample here was CD4+ T cells from PBMCs cultured without peptide, taken after COVID-19 vaccination. These TCRs come from a human donor who received a COVID-19 vaccine.

The chain is built from TRBV7-2 and TRBJ2-7, with TRBD2 as a possible D gene (6 bases). In germline, CDR1 is SGHTA, CDR2 FQGNSA. The CDR3 extends over 17 amino acids. The V end lost 4 bases, the J end lost 0 bases, and 19 bases lay between the germline ends. CDR3 loop: CASSSPTFGGSSYEQYV. The CDR3 coding sequence is TGTGCCAGCAGCTCTCCTACCTTCGGGGGAAGCTCCTACGAGCAGTACGTC.

This chain links TRBV7-3 with TRBJ2-1; 8 bases map to TRBD2. There are 16 residues in the CDR3. V shed 4 bases and J 5 bases; nucleotides not matched to a gene: 10. Germline values: CDR1 SGHTA, CDR2 FQGTGA. CDR3 sequence: CASSSFGAGVNNEQFF. As DNA, the CDR3 is TGTGCCAGCAGCTCCTTTGGAGCGGGGGTCAACAATGAGCAGTTCTTC.

This clone was detected a few times. The chain recombines TRBV3-1 (or the pseudogene TRBV3-2) with TRBJ2-2; 7 bases agree with TRBD1. Per the germline V gene, CDR1 is LGHDT and CDR2 is YNNKEL (reference sequence). V trimming: 6 bases; J trimming: 3 bases; junction bases outside the gene matches: 10. The CDR3 covers 16 residues. CDR3 bases: TGTGCCAGCAGTCATCCCACGACAGGGTACACCGGGGAGCTGTTTTTT. Translated: CASSHPTTGYTGELFF.

The rearrangement links TRBV12-3 or TRBV12-4 to TRBJ2-7, with D perhaps matching TRBD1 (6 bases). V shed 3 bases and J shed 7 bases, with 13 bases lying between them. The CDR3 is 13 residues long. The CDR3 sequence: CASSFVQGSEQYV. CDR3 nucleotide sequence: TGTGCCAGCAGTTTCGTACAGGGCTCGGAGCAGTACGTC.

V and J are TRBV7-3 and TRBJ1-6; D remains unclear. V was pared by 0 bases and J by 7 bases, with 13 bases between. The CDR3 has 16 amino acids. CDR1 and CDR2 (germline): SGHTA, FQGTGA. The CDR3 sequence is CASSLTAGAGNSPLHF. Here the CDR3 DNA reads TGTGCCAGCAGCTTAACGGCGGGTGCGGGGAATTCACCCCTCCACTTT.

The chain carries TRBV25-1 and TRBJ2-5; 8 nucleotides agree with TRBD1. Germline values: CDR1 MGHDK, CDR2 SYGVNS. The length of the CDR3 is 15 residues. J was trimmed by 5 bases and V by 5 bases; bases with no gene match: 10. The CDR3 region is CASSRRGQGGETQYF. DNA for the CDR3: TGTGCCAGCAGTCGCCGTGGACAGGGCGGGGAGACCCAGTACTTC.

The chain has TRBV5-1 and TRBJ2-3, with TRBD2 matching 8 bases. Germline assignment: CDR1 SGHRS and CDR2 YFSETQ. The CDR3 is 17 residues long. V lost 1 base to trimming and J lost 4 bases; unmatched junction nucleotides: 11. The CDR3 reads CASSLRPGGGIADTQYF. The CDR3, as DNA: TGCGCCAGCAGCTTGAGGCCGGGCGGGGGGATTGCAGATACGCAGTATTTT.

This clone was seen more than once but under ten times. V usage is TRBV4-1 and J usage is TRBJ1-2; D is undetermined. V gave up 1 base and J gave up 4 bases, with 13 bases separating them. The CDR3 has 15 residues. Germline V gives CDR1 MGHRA, CDR2 YSYEKL. CDR3 protein: CASSQGLLPIYGYTF. For the CDR3, the DNA is TGCGCCAGCAGCCAAGGCCTCCTTCCAATCTATGGCTACACCTTC.

This chain links TRBV18 with TRBJ2-5; TRBD1 is a possible D gene (5 bases). The CDR3 consists of 16 residues. Germline V CDR1 and CDR2: KGHSH, LQKENI. The V and J ends lost 0 bases and 2 bases respectively, with 13 bases between them. CDR3 DNA: TGTGCCAGCTCACCACCAAACAGGCGAACTCAAGAGACCCAGTACTTC. This gives the protein CASSPPNRRTQETQYF.

The chain joins TRBV4-3 to TRBJ1-4; D not resolved. The V gene lost 0 bases and the J gene lost 6 bases, with 14 bases spanning the gap. The CDR3 sequence is 16 residues long. Germline values: CDR1 LGHNA, CDR2 YSLEER. This chain's CDR3 is CASSQDKGMGDEKLFF. DNA of the CDR3: TGCGCCAGCAGCCAAGACAAGGGTATGGGTGATGAAAAACTGTTTTTT.

The table lists this clone with a few counts. This chain connects TRBV4-2 to TRBJ1-1; no clear D gene. The CDR3 loop spans 15 amino acids. V lost 2 bases to trimming and J lost 1 base, with 11 bases between them. Per germline, CDR1 LGHNA and CDR2 YNFKEQ. CDR3 DNA sequence: TGTGCCAGCAGCCAACGAGGAATGTGGAACACTGAAGCTTTCTTT. Its protein is CASSQRGMWNTEAFF.

The chain uses TRBV4-1 and TRBJ1-6; D is ambiguous. V was trimmed by 2 bases and J by 6 bases, leaving 5 bases between them. This CDR3 has 13 residues. The germline CDR1 and CDR2 sequences are MGHRA and YSYEKL. The CDR3, as DNA: TGCGCCAGCAGCCAACCAGGTAATTCACCCCTCCACTTT. Translated, it gives CASSQPGNSPLHF.

J is TRBJ1-4 and V is TRBV2; D uncertain. The CDR3 sequence is 13 residues long. Trimming took off 7 bases at V and 8 bases at J, with 14 bases between the two ends. Germline assignment: CDR1 SNHLY and CDR2 FYNNEI. This CDR3 reads CASTERAKEKLFF. The DNA for the CDR3 is TGTGCCAGCACGGAAAGGGCAAAGGAAAAACTGTTTTTT.

The CDR3 reads CAWTWDRPANYGYTF. The CDR3 bases are TGTGCCTGGACGTGGGACAGGCCGGCTAACTATGGCTACACCTTC. The chain is built from TRBV30 and TRBJ1-2, with 8 bases aligning to TRBD1. CDR1 and CDR2 from the germline V gene are GTSNPN and SVGIG (reference sequence). The CDR3 has 15 residues. J lost 0 bases, V lost 4 bases, and 7 bases had no gene match.

This chain links TRBV20-1 with TRBJ2-2; D gene unclear. With 3 bases removed from V and 4 bases from J, the gap between germline ends came to 12 bases. Germline CDR1 and CDR2: DFQATT and SNEGSKA (reference sequence). The CDR3 extends over 14 amino acids. The CDR3 loop is CSASPQTGTGELFF. In nucleotides, the CDR3 is TGCAGTGCTAGTCCTCAGACGGGCACCGGGGAGCTGTTTTTT.

The chain recombines TRBV24-1 with TRBJ1-5; the match to TRBD1 covers 7 bases. CDR3 length: 17 residues. V lost 2 bases, J lost 0 bases, and 6 bases stayed unmatched. CDR1 KGHDR and CDR2 SFDVKD come from the germline V gene. The CDR3 nucleotides read TGTGCCACCAGTGATTCCGGACAGGTTTATAGCAATCAGCCCCAGCATTTT. Its protein product is CATSDSGQVYSNQPQHF.

The V gene is TRBV2, the J gene TRBJ2-5; possible D gene TRBD2, 7 bases. CDR1 and CDR2 from the germline V gene are SNHLY and FYNNEI. The CDR3 runs to 15 residues. The V end lost 2 bases, the J end lost 2 bases, and 12 bases lay between the germline ends. The CDR3 here is CASSESRGGQETQYF. The CDR3 coding sequence is TGTGCCAGCAGTGAATCGAGGGGGGGTCAAGAGACCCAGTACTTC. The entire variable domain, with the rest obtained from reference TRBV2 and TRBJ2-5, is as follows: EPEVTQTPSHQVTQMGQEVILRCVPISNHLYFYWYRQILGQKVEFLVSFYNNEISEKSEIFDDQFSVERPDGSNFTLKIRSTKLEDSAMYFCASSESRGGQETQYFGPGTRLLVL.

This chain joins TRBV5-1 and TRBJ2-5, with 11 bases lining up with TRBD2. Trimming cost V 2 bases and J 3 bases; bases outside gene matches: 3. Germline V gene sequence: CDR1 SGHRS, CDR2 YFSETQ. CDR3 size: 15 residues. The DNA of the CDR3 is TGCGCCAGCAGCTTAACTAGCGGGGGAGAAGAGACCCAGTACTTC. Protein product: CASSLTSGGEETQYF.

This clone was recorded once. The chain links TRBV5-1 to TRBJ2-1, with 13 bases aligning to TRBD2. CDR1 is SGHRS and CDR2 is YFSETQ in the germline V gene. CDR3 size: 17 residues. The V and J ends lost 0 bases and 9 bases, in that order; junction bases with no gene match: 9. The chain's CDR3 is CASSLVGQGLAGSEQFF. CDR3 DNA sequence: TGCGCCAGCAGCTTGGTGGGACAGGGACTAGCGGGGAGTGAGCAGTTCTTC.

The chain is built from TRBV2 and TRBJ2-7; D is possibly TRBD1 (6 bases). Trimming stripped 9 bases from V and 5 bases from J, with 17 bases between. The CDR3 loop spans 13 amino acids. Germline V gene data show CDR1 as SNHLY and CDR2 as FYNNEI. DNA of the CDR3: TGTGCCAGTACCGGGACACCCGTTGACGAGCAGTACGTC. Residues: CASTGTPVDEQYV.

V and J are TRBV7-6 and TRBJ2-1, with 7 bases fitting TRBD2. The CDR3 consists of 14 residues. V was clipped by 4 bases and J by 9 bases; unmatched bases: 9. The V gene's germline CDR1 is SGHVS and CDR2 FNYEAQ. In DNA, the CDR3 is TGTGCCAGCAGCTCCCTGACCCCGGGGGGTGAGCAGTTCTTC. This sequence encodes CASSSLTPGGEQFF.

This chain connects TRBV11-3 to TRBJ2-6; TRBD2 aligns across 7 bases. J lost 0 bases, V lost 1 base, and 0 bases had no gene match. Germline V gene sequence: CDR1 SGHNT, CDR2 YENEEA. There are 16 residues in the CDR3. CDR3 DNA: TGTGCCAGCAGCTTAGGGACTAGCTCTGGGGCCAACGTCCTGACTTTC. Translation: CASSLGTSSGANVLTF.

This clone was recorded a few times. The V call is TRBV19, the J call TRBJ1-5; no firm D call. V lost 7 bases and J lost 7, with 14 bases in between. The CDR3 length is 13 residues. Germline V lookup: CDR1 LNHDA, CDR2 SQIVND (reference sequence). The CDR3, as DNA: TGTGCCAGTAACCCGGACCGGGCCCAGCCCCAGCATTTT. As protein: CASNPDRAQPQHF.

The chain is built from TRBV5-1 and TRBJ1-1; the D gene is possibly TRBD1 (5 bases). CDR1 and CDR2 from the germline V gene are SGHRS and YFSETQ. The CDR3 is made up of 14 amino acids. V dropped 3 bases and J dropped 10 bases, with 19 bases sitting between them. CDR3 in amino acids: CASSSMTAQDVAFF. Here the CDR3 DNA reads TGCGCCAGCAGCTCAATGACAGCCCAGGATGTAGCTTTCTTT.

The rearrangement links TRBV2 to TRBJ2-5; the D gene is possibly TRBD2 (5 bases). The germline V gene encodes CDR1 SNHLY and CDR2 FYNNEI. V was clipped by 11 bases and J by 2 bases, with 15 bases between them. The CDR3 is 13 residues long. The CDR3 DNA sequence: TGTGCCCATTCCTTTAGCGCTCAAGAGACCCAGTACTTC. Translated, it gives CAHSFSAQETQYF.

V is TRBV15 and J is TRBJ2-5; D is undetermined. V lost 3 bases, J lost 2 bases, and 13 bases lay in between. Germline V gene sequence: CDR1 LNHNV, CDR2 YYDKDF (reference sequence). There are 15 residues in the CDR3. CDR3 in amino acids: CATSRSYLLQETQYF. Written as DNA, the CDR3 is TGTGCCACCAGCAGGTCCTACCTACTGCAAGAGACCCAGTACTTC.

V is TRBV10-2 and J is TRBJ1-5; 9 nucleotides line up with TRBD1. V was pared by 1 base and J by 5 bases, with 3 bases of the junction left unmatched. The CDR3 is 15 residues long. The germline gives CDR1 WSHSY, CDR2 SAAADI. The CDR3 sequence is CASSELGQGDQPQHF. DNA for the CDR3: TGCGCCAGCAGTGAGTTGGGACAGGGTGATCAGCCCCAGCATTTT.

This chain joins TRBV6-2 or TRBV6-3 and TRBJ1-2; D gene uncertain. CDR3 size: 13 residues. V dropped 2 bases and J dropped 7 bases, with 11 bases sitting between them. Per germline, CDR1 MNHEY and CDR2 SVGEGT. This CDR3 reads CASSYPSPVGYTF. In nucleotides, the CDR3 is TGTGCCAGCAGTTACCCCTCTCCTGTTGGCTACACCTTC.

This chain joins TRBV28 and TRBJ1-2, with D uncertain. Between the trimmed V and J ends, which lost 5 bases and 2 bases, there was a span of 12 bases. This CDR3 has 14 amino acids. Germline V gene lookup returns CDR1 MDHEN and CDR2 SYDVKM. CDR3: CASSTSRANYGYTF. In DNA form, the CDR3 reads TGTGCCAGCAGTACCTCTAGAGCCAACTATGGCTACACCTTC.

This clone was seen a handful of times. The chain combines TRBV6-5 with TRBJ2-5, with 8 positions matching TRBD1. Germline trimming cut 7 bases from V and 5 bases from J; bases unmatched to any gene: 6. CDR1 is MNHEY and CDR2 is SVGAGI in the germline V gene. This CDR3 has 13 residues. The CDR3 spells CASTRQGFETQYF. CDR3 nucleotides: TGTGCCAGCACGAGACAGGGGTTTGAGACCCAGTACTTC.